What follows are 27 T cell receptor beta chains derived from one specimen sequenced in a study of post-analysis software for immune sequencing data. Study findings and constraints: Four or five TRBV segments occurring more often in patients than controls included TRBV5-6, TRBV5-1 and TRBV20-1.

Which antigens these TCRs recognize remains unknown. Tagging with unique molecular identifiers was a feature of the TCR beta cDNA libraries. Using its own MiXCR run on the PCR reads, TCRdb lists one record per CDR3 protein. This table has 750,000 to 950,000 distinct CDR3 sequences, 53% appearing once. The sample consisted of blood. The receptors were sampled from a girl aged 10-17 years with multiple sclerosis.

The chain joins TRBV29-1 to TRBJ2-5; D is possibly TRBD2 (6 bases). In germline, CDR1 is SQVTM, CDR2 ANQGSEA. Trimming took off 7 bases at V and 5 bases at J, with 14 bases between the two ends. The CDR3 totals 12 residues. The CDR3 coding sequence is TGCAGCGCTAGCGTCCCTGGGGAGACCCAGTACTTC. It is translated as CSASVPGETQYF.

This rearrangement joins TRBV6-5 to TRBJ1-2, with D possibly TRBD1 on 5 matching bases. The CDR3 runs 15 residues. Trimming removed 6 bases from V and 4 bases from J, with 18 bases in between. Germline-derived CDR1 and CDR2 are MNHEY and SVGAGI. CDR3 protein: CASSPRDQTSYGYTF. The CDR3 bases are TGTGCCAGCAGCCCGAGGGACCAAACCAGCTATGGCTACACCTTC.

This clonotype has only a few counts. The chain links TRBV10-3 to TRBJ2-7, with a tentative D call TRBD1 (6 bases). Trimming cost V 2 bases and J 4 bases, with 9 bases left between them. Germline lookup yields CDR1 ENHRY and CDR2 SYGVKD. The CDR3 sequence is 13 residues long. CDR3 coding DNA: TGTGCCATCAGTGAGGGCACAGGGTACGAGCAGTACTTC. Translated: CAISEGTGYEQYF.

V gene TRBV5-1 combines with J gene TRBJ2-3; 8 bases align to TRBD2. Per the germline V gene, CDR1 is SGHRS and CDR2 is YFSETQ. The CDR3 sequence is 16 residues long. With V trimmed by 3 bases and J by 2 bases, 8 bases remained unmatched. CDR3 loop: CASSSEAGVSTDTQYF. CDR3 sequence (DNA): TGCGCCAGCAGCTCCGAAGCGGGGGTCTCCACAGATACGCAGTATTTT.

J is TRBJ2-1 and V is TRBV5-6, with D maybe TRBD1 (6 bases). Germline V gene data show CDR1 as SGHDT and CDR2 as YYEEEE. The CDR3 has 17 amino acids. The V end was cut by 0 bases, the J end by 4 bases, with 17 bases between. The CDR3 nucleotides are TGTGCCAGCAGCTTGGGCCAGGGGATGGGGCTTTACAATGAGCAGTTCTTC. Amino acids: CASSLGQGMGLYNEQFF.

The gene calls are TRBV7-6 and TRBJ2-3, with D perhaps matching TRBD1 (6 bases). CDR3 length equals 17 residues. Trimming removed 1 base at V and 1 base at J, with 15 bases between. CDR1 is SGHVS and CDR2 is FNYEAQ in the germline V gene. In DNA form, the CDR3 reads TGTGCCAGCAGCTTAGGGGCCCCAGGGGCGCGCACAGATACGCAGTATTTT. Protein: CASSLGAPGARTDTQYF.

This chain links TRBV29-1 with TRBJ2-7, with TRBD1 identical over 9 bases. Germline trimming cut 6 bases from V and 1 base from J; bases unmatched to any gene: 7. This CDR3 spans 14 amino acids. CDR1 SQVTM and CDR2 ANQGSEA come from the germline V gene. CDR3 coding DNA: TGCAGCGTAGGGGACAGGGAAGGATCCTACGAGCAGTACTTC. Translated, it gives CSVGDREGSYEQYF.

This clonotype was seen a few times. At one of its ends the junction is not consistent with the germline gene, which may arise from a read error. J is TRBJ2-1 and V is TRBV20-1, with TRBD2 identical over 9 bases. The CDR3 spans 16 residues. Germline V gene lookup returns CDR1 DFQATT and CDR2 SNEGSKA (reference sequence). The CDR3 reads CSARRPSGTSYHEQFF. In DNA, the CDR3 is TGCAGTGCTAGACGTCCCTCCGGGACTAGCTACCATGAGCAGTTCTTC.

This chain connects TRBV20-1 to TRBJ2-1, with 10 bases identical to TRBD2. J was trimmed by 0 bases and V by 6 bases; bases with no gene match: 14. The length of the CDR3 is 18 residues. Germline loops: CDR1 DFQATT, CDR2 SNEGSKA (reference sequence). The CDR3 here is CSARVVAGGMSSYNEQFF. The CDR3 DNA reads as TGCAGTGCAAGGGTGGTAGCGGGGGGAATGAGCTCCTACAATGAGCAGTTCTTC.

As DNA, the CDR3 is TGTGCCAGCAGCTTAGACCCCCTCGCGGGAGAGTTCTTC. As protein: CASSLDPLAGEFF. This chain links TRBV7-2 with TRBJ2-1; 7 nucleotides line up with TRBD2. Germline trimming cut 1 base from V and 14 bases from J; bases unmatched to any gene: 8. Germline V gene lookup returns CDR1 SGHTA and CDR2 FQGNSA. The CDR3 extends over 13 amino acids.

In regard to this clonotype: Compared with germline, one end of the junction differs, possibly owing to a read error. The V and J genes are TRBV11-2 and TRBJ1-4, with D uncertain. The CDR3 is 17 residues long. Germline assignment: CDR1 SGHAT and CDR2 FQNNGV. This CDR3 is CASSSTHPRATNEELFF. Written as DNA, the CDR3 is TGTGCCAGCAGCTCAACACACCCTCGGGCAACTAATGAAGAACTGTTTTTT. Variable domain in full (rest from reference TRBV11-2 and TRBJ1-4): EAGVAQSPRYKIIEKRQSVAFWCNPISGHATLYWYQQILGQGPKLLIQFQNNGVVDDSQLPKDRFSAERLKGVDSTLKIQPAKLEDSAVYLCASSSTHPRATNEELFFGSGTQLSVL.

CDR3 nucleotides: TGCAGCGTTGAAGATTCGACTAGCGGGAGAGGCGAGCAGTACTTC. Residues: CSVEDSTSGRGEQYF. The rearrangement uses TRBV29-1 and TRBJ2-7; TRBD2 matches 12 bases. V lost 0 bases to trimming and J lost 6 bases; unmatched junction nucleotides: 6. CDR3 length: 15 residues. The V gene's germline CDR1 is SQVTM and CDR2 ANQGSEA.

The gene calls are TRBV3-1 and TRBJ2-4, with D possibly being TRBD1 or TRBD2 (6 bases each). The CDR3 runs to 16 residues. V lost 4 bases, J lost 0 bases, and 13 bases lay in between. Germline CDR1 is LGHDT and CDR2 is YNNKEL (reference sequence). For the CDR3, the DNA is TGTGCCAGCAGCCCATCTTGGGGGGCAGCCAAAAACATTCAGTACTTC. Amino acid sequence: CASSPSWGAAKNIQYF.

The gene calls are TRBV15 and TRBJ2-5; 10 positions agree with TRBD2. Trimming at V came to 0 bases and at J to 12 bases, leaving 7 bases not matched to a gene. This CDR3 is built from 14 residues. CDR1 is LNHNV and CDR2 is YYDKDF in the germline V gene (reference sequence). The DNA for the CDR3 is TGTGCCACCAGCAGAGATCGGTCAGGACTAGCGGAGTACTTC. Translation gives CATSRDRSGLAEYF.

The J gene is TRBJ2-7, the V gene TRBV7-3, with 8 positions matching TRBD2. V lost 2 bases, J lost 0 bases, and 6 bases stayed unmatched. Looked up from germline, CDR1 is SGHTA and CDR2 is FQGTGA. There are 16 residues in the CDR3. CDR3 nucleotide sequence: TGTGCCAGCAGCTTATCCGCTAGCGGGTACTCCTACGAGCAGTACTTC. This translates into CASSLSASGYSYEQYF.

The chain has TRBV12-3 or TRBV12-4 and TRBJ2-5; D may correspond to TRBD1 or TRBD2 (6 bases each). The CDR3 loop spans 14 amino acids. V was pared by 8 bases and J by 2 bases, with 15 bases between. In DNA, the CDR3 is TGTGCCAGCGACAGTGGGGGGCAACAAGAGACCCAGTACTTC. It translates to CASDSGGQQETQYF.

The chain employs TRBV3-1 and TRBJ2-4; 9 nucleotides agree with TRBD2. The CDR3 spans 15 residues. The germline V gene encodes CDR1 LGHDT and CDR2 YNNKEL (reference sequence). The V and J ends lost 3 bases and 2 bases, in that order; junction bases with no gene match: 2. CDR3 DNA sequence: TGTGCCAGCAGCCAGCGGGGGGGCACCAAAAACATTCAGTACTTC. It specifies CASSQRGGTKNIQYF.

This chain uses TRBV29-1 with TRBJ1-1; D remains ambiguous. Germline V gene data show CDR1 as SQVTM and CDR2 as ANQGSEA. This CDR3 spans 11 amino acids. V lost 6 bases to trimming and J lost 4 bases, with 9 bases between them. The CDR3 DNA is TGCAGCGTCGGGGTGGGCACTGAAGCTTTCTTT. Its protein product is CSVGVGTEAFF. Using reference TRBV29-1 and TRBJ1-1 for the parts outside the CDR3, the full variable domain is SAVISQKPSRDICQRGTSLTIQCQVDSQVTMMFWYRQQPGQSLTLIATANQGSEATYESGFVIDKFPISRPNLTFSTLTVSNMSPEDSSIYLCSVGVGTEAFFGQGTRLTVV.

The table lists this clonotype with a few counts. The CDR3 loop reads CASSFADRDHGYTF. CDR3 nucleotides: TGTGCCAGCAGTTTCGCGGACAGGGACCATGGCTACACCTTC. The chain employs TRBV6-6 and TRBJ1-2; 8 bases fit TRBD1. Germline V CDR1 and CDR2: MNHNY, SVGAGI (reference sequence). V shed 4 bases, J shed 6 bases, and the junction held 7 bases outside the gene matches. The CDR3 is 14 amino acids.

The rearrangement joins TRBV19 to TRBJ2-1; TRBD2 is a possible D gene (6 bases). The V gene's germline CDR1 is LNHDA and CDR2 SQIVND (reference sequence). The CDR3 totals 16 residues. V lost 1 base and J 5 bases, leaving 15 bases between the germline ends. CDR3 loop: CASSIVGGNSHNEQFF. The CDR3, as DNA: TGTGCCAGTAGTATAGTGGGGGGAAACAGTCACAATGAGCAGTTCTTC.

For the CDR3, the DNA is TGTGCCAGCAGCTTAAGTCCCGGGGGCCATATGGGCTACACCTTC. Translation gives CASSLSPGGHMGYTF. This chain connects TRBV7-3 to TRBJ1-2; tentative D call: TRBD1 (6 bases). The germline V gene has CDR1 SGHTA and CDR2 FQGTGA. The CDR3 is 15 amino acids. V shed 1 base and J shed 8 bases, with 17 bases lying between them.

Here the CDR3 reads CASSVTGTGGRYGYTF. The CDR3 nucleotides are TGCGCCAGCAGCGTAACCGGGACAGGGGGCCGATATGGCTACACCTTC. This chain uses TRBV5-1 with TRBJ1-2; 12 bases are shared with TRBD1. CDR1 and CDR2 from the germline V gene are SGHRS and YFSETQ. This CDR3 spans 16 amino acids. The J segment lost 5 bases and the V segment lost 4 bases, leaving 9 bases of the junction unmatched.

In its sample, this clonotype was seen a few times. This sequence joins TRBV29-1 and TRBJ1-2; D is perhaps TRBD1 (5 bases). Germline V gene data show CDR1 as SQVTM and CDR2 as ANQGSEA. V lost 1 base and J lost 8, with 14 bases in between. This CDR3 contains 13 residues. The CDR3: CSVEVPGRRGYTF. The CDR3 DNA follows: TGCAGCGTTGAAGTCCCGGGACGTCGGGGCTACACCTTC.

This clonotype appeared a few times. The chain employs TRBV6-5 and TRBJ2-7; D is uncertain. CDR1 MNHEY and CDR2 SVGAGI come from the germline V gene. Trimming took 1 base from V and 6 from J, leaving 13 bases between them. This CDR3 region has 14 residues. The CDR3 DNA is TGTGCCAGCAGTTACTTAGGCTACGGGTCCGAGCAGTACTTC. It codes for CASSYLGYGSEQYF.

In this sample, this clonotype turned up a few times. The V and J genes are TRBV7-9 and TRBJ2-7; a possible D gene is TRBD1 (5 bases). This CDR3 is 14 amino acids long. The ends were cut back, 4 bases at V and 2 bases at J, with 12 bases in the middle. CDR1 and CDR2 (germline): SEHNR, FQNEAQ (reference sequence). The CDR3 nucleotides are TGTGCCAGCAGCTCCCCCGGACAACCCTACGAGCAGTACTTC. Translated: CASSSPGQPYEQYF. Combining the CDR3 with reference TRBV7-9 and TRBJ2-7 gives the whole variable domain DTGVSQNPRHKITKRGQNVTFRCDPISEHNRLYWYRQTLGQGPEFLTYFQNEAQLEKSRLLSDRFSAERPKGSFSTLEIQRTEQGDSAMYLCASSSPGQPYEQYFGPGTRLTVT.

This clonotype came up a few times. The gene calls are TRBV7-6 and TRBJ2-1; 11 bases align to TRBD2. Trimming cost V 0 bases and J 7 bases; bases outside gene matches: 5. The CDR3 is made up of 16 amino acids. Germline-derived CDR1 and CDR2 are SGHVS and FNYEAQ. This chain's CDR3 is CASSLARLAGRNEQFF. CDR3 sequence (DNA): TGTGCCAGCAGCTTAGCGCGACTAGCGGGAAGAAATGAGCAGTTCTTC. Complete variable domain (other parts from reference TRBV7-6 and TRBJ2-1): GAGVSQSPRYKVTKRGQDVALRCDPISGHVSLYWYRQALGQGPEFLTYFNYEAQQDKSGLPNDRFSAERPEGSISTLTIQRTEQRDSAMYRCASSLARLAGRNEQFFGPGTRLTVL.

In its sample, this clonotype was seen a few times. The genes are TRBV29-1 and TRBJ2-5; the D is unclear. CDR1 and CDR2 (germline): SQVTM, ANQGSEA. The CDR3 has 9 residues. The V end was cut by 6 bases, the J end by 2 bases, with 1 base between. The DNA of the CDR3 is TGCAGCGTACAAGAGACCCAGTACTTC. Protein sequence: CSVQETQYF.